Described below is a single T cell receptor (beta chain) sequence and its context. Assay: immunoSEQ multiplex PCR; the TCRdb copy retains only in-frame clones and omits some. This table has some 140,000 clones, about 88% appearing once. The data are from a study of blood T cell repertoires in COVID-19. Study details: In each case, the material was cDNA or gDNA derived from T cells, B-cell-depleted T cells, or PBMCs.

Germline assignment: CDR1 PRHDT and CDR2 FYEKMQ (reference sequence). Trimming pared 5 bases from V and 2 bases from J, leaving 12 bases between. This CDR3 is 15 amino acids long. The sequencing sample was made of peripheral blood. The rearrangement links TRBV13 to TRBJ2-2, with D perhaps matching TRBD1 (5 bases). The clonotype was recovered from a woman at least 80 years old with acute or convalescent COVID-19. In nucleotides, the CDR3 is TGTGCCAGCAGCCAACTACAGGATAACACCGGGGAGCTGTTTTTT. It translates to CASSQLQDNTGELFF.